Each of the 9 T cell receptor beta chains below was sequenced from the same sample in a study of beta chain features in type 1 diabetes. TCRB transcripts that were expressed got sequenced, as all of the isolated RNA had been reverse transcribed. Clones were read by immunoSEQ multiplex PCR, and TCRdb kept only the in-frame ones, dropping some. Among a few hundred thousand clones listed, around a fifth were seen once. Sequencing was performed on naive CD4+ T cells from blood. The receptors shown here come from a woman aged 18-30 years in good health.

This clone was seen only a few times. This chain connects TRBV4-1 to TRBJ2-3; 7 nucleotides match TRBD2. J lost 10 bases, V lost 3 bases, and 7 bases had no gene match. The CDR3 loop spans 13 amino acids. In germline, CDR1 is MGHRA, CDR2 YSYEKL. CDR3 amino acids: CASSHSTSPAQYF. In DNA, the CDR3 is TGCGCCAGCAGCCATTCGACTAGCCCTGCGCAGTATTTT.

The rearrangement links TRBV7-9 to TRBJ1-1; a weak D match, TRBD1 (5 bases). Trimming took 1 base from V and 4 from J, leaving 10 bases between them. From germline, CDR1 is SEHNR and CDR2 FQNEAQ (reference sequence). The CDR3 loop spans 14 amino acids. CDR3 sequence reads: CASSLDGGSTEAFF. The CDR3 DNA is TGTGCCAGCAGCTTAGATGGGGGGTCCACTGAAGCTTTCTTT.

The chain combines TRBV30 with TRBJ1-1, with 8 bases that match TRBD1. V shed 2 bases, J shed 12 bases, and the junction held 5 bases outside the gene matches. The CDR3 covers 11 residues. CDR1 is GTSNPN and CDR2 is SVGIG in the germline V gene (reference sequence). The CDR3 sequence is CAWSRTGWSFF. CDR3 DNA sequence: TGTGCCTGGAGTCGGACAGGGTGGTCTTTCTTT.

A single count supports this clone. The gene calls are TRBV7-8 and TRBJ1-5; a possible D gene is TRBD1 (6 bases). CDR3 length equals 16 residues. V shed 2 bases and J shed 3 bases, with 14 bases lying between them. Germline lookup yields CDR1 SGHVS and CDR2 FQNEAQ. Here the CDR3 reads CASSLFGGQPNQPQHF. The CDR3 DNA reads TGTGCCAGCAGCTTATTTGGCGGACAGCCCAATCAGCCCCAGCATTTT. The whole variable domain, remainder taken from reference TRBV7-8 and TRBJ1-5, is GAGVSQSPRYKVAKRGQDVALRCDPISGHVSLFWYQQALGQGPEFLTYFQNEAQLDKSGLPSDRFFAERPEGSVSTLKIQRTQQEDSAVYLCASSLFGGQPNQPQHFGDGTRLSIL.

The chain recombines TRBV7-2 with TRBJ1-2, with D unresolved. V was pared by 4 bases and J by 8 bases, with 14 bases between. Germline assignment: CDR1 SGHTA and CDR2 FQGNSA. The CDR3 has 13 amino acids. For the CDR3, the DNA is TGTGCCAGCAGCTCAGCGACACGTCGGGGCTACACCTTC. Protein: CASSSATRRGYTF.

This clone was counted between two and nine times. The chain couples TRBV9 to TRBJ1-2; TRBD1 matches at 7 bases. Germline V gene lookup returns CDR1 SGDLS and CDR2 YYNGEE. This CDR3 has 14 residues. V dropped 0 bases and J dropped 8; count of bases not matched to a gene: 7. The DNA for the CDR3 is TGTGCCAGCAGCGTAGGAGACAGGGTCAGGGGCTACACCTTC. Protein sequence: CASSVGDRVRGYTF.

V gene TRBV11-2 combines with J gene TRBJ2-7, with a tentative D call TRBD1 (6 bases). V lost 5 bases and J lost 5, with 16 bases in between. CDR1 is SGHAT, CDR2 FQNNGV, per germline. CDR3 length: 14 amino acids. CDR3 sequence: CASSLHQGFDEQYF. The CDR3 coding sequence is TGTGCCAGCAGCCTCCACCAGGGGTTCGACGAGCAGTACTTC.

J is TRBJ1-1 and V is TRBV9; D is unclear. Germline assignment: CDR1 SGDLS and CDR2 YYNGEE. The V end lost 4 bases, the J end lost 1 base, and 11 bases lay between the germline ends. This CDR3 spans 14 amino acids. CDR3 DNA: TGTGCCAGCAGCCGCGGGAAGGGGAACACTGAAGCTTTCTTT. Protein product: CASSRGKGNTEAFF.

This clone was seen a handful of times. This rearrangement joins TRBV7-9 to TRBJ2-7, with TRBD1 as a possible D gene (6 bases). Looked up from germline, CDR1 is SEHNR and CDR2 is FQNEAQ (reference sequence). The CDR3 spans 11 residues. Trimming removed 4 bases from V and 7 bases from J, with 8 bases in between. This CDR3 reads CASSSGQEQYF. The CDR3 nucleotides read TGTGCCAGCAGCTCTGGACAGGAGCAGTACTTC.